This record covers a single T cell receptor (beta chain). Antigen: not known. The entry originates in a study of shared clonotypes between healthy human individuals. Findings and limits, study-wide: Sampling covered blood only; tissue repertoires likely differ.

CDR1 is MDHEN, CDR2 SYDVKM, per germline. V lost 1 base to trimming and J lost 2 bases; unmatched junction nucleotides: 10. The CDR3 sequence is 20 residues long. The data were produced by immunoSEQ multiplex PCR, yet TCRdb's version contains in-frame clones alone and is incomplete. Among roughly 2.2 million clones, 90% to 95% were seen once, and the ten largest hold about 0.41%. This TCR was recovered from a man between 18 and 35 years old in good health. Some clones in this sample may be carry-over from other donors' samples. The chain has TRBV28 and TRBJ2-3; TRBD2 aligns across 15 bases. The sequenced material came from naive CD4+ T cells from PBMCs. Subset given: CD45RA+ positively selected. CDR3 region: CASSLYGGGTSGRYTDTQYF. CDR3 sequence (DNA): TGTGCCAGCAGTTTATACGGCGGCGGGACTAGCGGGAGGTACACAGATACGCAGTATTTT.